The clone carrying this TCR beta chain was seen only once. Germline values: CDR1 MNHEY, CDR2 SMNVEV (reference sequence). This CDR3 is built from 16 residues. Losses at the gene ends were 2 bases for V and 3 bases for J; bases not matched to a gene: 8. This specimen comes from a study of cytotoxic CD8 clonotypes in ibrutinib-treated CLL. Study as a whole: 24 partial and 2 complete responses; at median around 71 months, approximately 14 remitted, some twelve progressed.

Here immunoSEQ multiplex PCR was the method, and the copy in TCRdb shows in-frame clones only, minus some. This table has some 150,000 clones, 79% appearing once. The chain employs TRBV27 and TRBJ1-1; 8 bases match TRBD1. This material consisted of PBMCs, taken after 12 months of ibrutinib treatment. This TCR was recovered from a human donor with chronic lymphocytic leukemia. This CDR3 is CASSLMTGEFYTEAFF. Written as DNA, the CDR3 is TGTGCCAGCAGTTTAATGACAGGGGAATTCTACACTGAAGCTTTCTTT.